The 3 T cell receptor beta chains below come from one sample, sequenced in a study of naive and memory T cell subsets. TCR cDNA received a 3' ligated oligonucleotide that carried a UMI. Ligated cDNA underwent four rounds of PCR with nested alpha and beta constant region primers and SP2. TCRdb analysed the 5' RACE reads with MiXCR anew, one entry per CDR3 protein. The data contain over 45,000 distinct CDR3 sequences, about 7.1% of them seen just once; the ten biggest clones take up about 8.9%. The receptors were sampled from a female donor in good health.

This clonotype was counted at least ten times. The J gene is TRBJ1-2, the V gene TRBV2; perhaps TRBD1 as D (5 bases). From germline, CDR1 is SNHLY and CDR2 FYNNEI. This CDR3 is 13 amino acids long. Trimming took 2 bases from V and 8 from J, leaving 12 bases between them. The CDR3 bases are TGTGCCAGCAGTGAATGGGGACCTTTGGGCTACACCTTC. Translated, it gives CASSEWGPLGYTF.

The chain couples TRBV4-3 to TRBJ2-3; 9 nucleotides line up with TRBD2. The CDR3 length is 22 residues. Germline-derived CDR1 and CDR2 are LGHNA and YSLEER. With V trimmed by 1 base and J by 4 bases, 24 bases remained unmatched. The CDR3 bases are TGCGCCAGCAGCCAAGCCTCCGTAGGCGGGGGGGCTCCGGTTAGCGGTGCAGATACGCAGTATTTT. It yields the protein CASSQASVGGGAPVSGADTQYF.

The V and J genes are TRBV27 and TRBJ2-1; D perhaps matches TRBD2 (6 bases). The germline V gene encodes CDR1 MNHEY and CDR2 SMNVEV (reference sequence). The CDR3 has 11 residues. Trimming took off 4 bases at V and 15 bases at J, with 13 bases between the two ends. This chain's CDR3 is CASSSPGLLFF. The CDR3 coding sequence is TGTGCCAGCAGTTCACCGGGACTCTTGTTCTTC.